This record looks at one T cell receptor beta chain sequence and its context. The individuals who served as donors were healthy Caucasians living in Russia, aged about 6 to 100. The data derive from a study of blood T cells in healthy people across ages. Primed by a sample-barcoded 5' primer and a J-beta primer mix, a second PCR proceeded for 7 to 11 cycles. TCRdb reprocessed the 5' RACE reads via MiXCR and lists one record per CDR3 protein. The table has some 850,000 distinct CDR3 sequences, around a quarter seen once. Germline V gene lookup returns CDR1 SQVTM and CDR2 ANQGSEA. The CDR3 sequence is 14 residues long. The V end lost 4 bases, the J end lost 8 bases, and 20 bases lay between the germline ends. The same data also went into a second study, on T cells of mothers and their children. As that report states: The yield was over 9 million TCR beta CDR3 reads from each mother and approximately 3 million from each child.

This receptor was identified in a boy between 10 and 17 years old in good health. The material sequenced was blood. The rearrangement uses TRBV29-1 and TRBJ1-2; D uncertain. The CDR3 nucleotides are TGCAGCGTTGGCTACGCTCGAGGAGGCGGAGGCTACACCTTC. Protein product: CSVGYARGGGGYTF.